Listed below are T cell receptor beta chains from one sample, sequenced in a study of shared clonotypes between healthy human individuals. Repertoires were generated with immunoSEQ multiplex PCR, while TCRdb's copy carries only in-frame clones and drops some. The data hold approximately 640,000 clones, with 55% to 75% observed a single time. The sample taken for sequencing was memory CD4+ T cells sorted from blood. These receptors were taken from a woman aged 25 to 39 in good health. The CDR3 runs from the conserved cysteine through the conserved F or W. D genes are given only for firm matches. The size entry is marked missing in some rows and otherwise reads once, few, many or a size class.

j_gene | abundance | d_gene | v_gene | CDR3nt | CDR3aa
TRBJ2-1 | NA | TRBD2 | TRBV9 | TGTGCCAGCAGCGGGGGGACTAGCCGAGCGGGTTACAATGAGCAGTTCTTC | CASSGGTSRAGYNEQFF
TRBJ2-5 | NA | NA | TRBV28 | TGTGCCAGCAGTTTTAGTCAACAAGAGACCCAGTACTTC | CASSFSQQETQYF
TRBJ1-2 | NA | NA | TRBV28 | TGTGCCAGCAGTTTGGCCCGAGACTATGGCTACACCTTC | CASSLARDYGYTF
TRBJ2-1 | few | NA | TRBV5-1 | TGCGCCAGCAGCCGGGACTCAAACAATGAGCAGTTCTTC | CASSRDSNNEQFF
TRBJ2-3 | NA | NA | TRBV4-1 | TGCGCCAGCCGTATAATAGGGGACACAGATACGCAGTATTTT | CASRIIGDTDTQYF
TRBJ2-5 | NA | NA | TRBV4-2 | TGTGCCAGCAGCCAAGATTTGCGGCCCCAAGAGACCCAGTACTTC | CASSQDLRPQETQYF
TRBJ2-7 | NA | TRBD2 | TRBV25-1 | TGTGCCAGCAGGAAGACTAGCGGACCGGGAGAGCAGTACTTC | CASRKTSGPGEQYF
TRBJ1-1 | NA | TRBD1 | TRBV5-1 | TGCGCCAGCAGCTACACGACAGGGGGAATGATTAGGAACACTGAAGCTTTCTTT | CASSYTTGGMIRNTEAFF
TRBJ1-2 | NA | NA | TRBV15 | TGTGCCACCAGCAGAGATGAGGTTTATGGCTACACCTTC | CATSRDEVYGYTF
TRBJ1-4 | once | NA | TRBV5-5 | TGTGCCAGCAGCTTGGAATCCTCCCCGGGTGAAAAACTGTTTTTT | CASSLESSPGEKLFF
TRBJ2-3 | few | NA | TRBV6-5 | TGTGCCAGCAGTTACGCCGAGGGTACGCAGTATTTT | CASSYAEGTQYF
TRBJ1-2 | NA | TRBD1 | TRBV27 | TGTGCCAGCAGTTTGGGGCAGGGGGCAGTTTATGGCTACACCTTC | CASSLGQGAVYGYTF
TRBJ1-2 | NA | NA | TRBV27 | TGTGCCAGCAGAGGGTCTAGAATCGGCATCTATGGCTACACCTTC | CASRGSRIGIYGYTF
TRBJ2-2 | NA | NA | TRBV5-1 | TGCGCCAGCCGGGACGACGGAAGGACCGGGGAGCTGTTTTTT | CASRDDGRTGELFF
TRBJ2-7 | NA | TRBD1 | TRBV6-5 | TGTGCCAGCAGCCGACAGGGTTCCTACGAGCAGTACTTC | CASSRQGSYEQYF
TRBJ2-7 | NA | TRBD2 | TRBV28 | TGTGCCAGCACTACGGGACTAGCGGGAGGGAGGGAGCAGTACTTC | CASTTGLAGGREQYF
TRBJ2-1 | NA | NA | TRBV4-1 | TGCGCCAGCAGCCAGGTAGATTTTGGCGGTGAGCAGTTCTTC | CASSQVDFGGEQFF
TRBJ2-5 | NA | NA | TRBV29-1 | TGCAGCGTTGAAGATTCGGCAGCGCTTTGGGAGACCCAGTACTTC | CSVEDSAALWETQYF
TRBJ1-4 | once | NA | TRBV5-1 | TGCGCCAGCAGTGTGCGGGGAGTCGGTGAAAAACTGTTTTTT | CASSVRGVGEKLFF
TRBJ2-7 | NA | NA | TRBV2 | TGTGCCAGCAGCAACCACCCGGGAGTCGAGCAGTACTTC | CASSNHPGVEQYF
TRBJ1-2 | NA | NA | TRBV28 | TGTGCCAGCAGTTTAGGTTTAAACTATGGCTACACCTTC | CASSLGLNYGYTF
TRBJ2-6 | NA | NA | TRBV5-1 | TGCGCCAGCACCCTAACACCCTCTGGGGCCAACGTCCTGACTTTC | CASTLTPSGANVLTF
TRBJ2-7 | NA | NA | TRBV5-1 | TGCGCCAGCAGGCCCGCTTCAGCGCGTTCCTCCTACGAGCAGTACTTC | CASRPASARSSYEQYF
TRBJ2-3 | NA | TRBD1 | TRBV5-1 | TGCGCCAGCAGCAATGGACAGGGTATACTAACGCAGTATTTT | CASSNGQGILTQYF
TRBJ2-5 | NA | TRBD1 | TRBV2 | TGTGCCAGCGGGGGATCTAGGACAGGGTGGAGAGAGACCCAGTACTTC | CASGGSRTGWRETQYF
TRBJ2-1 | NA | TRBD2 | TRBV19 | TGTGCCAGTTCGGTAGCCGGGGGGTCCTACAATGAGCAGTTCTTC | CASSVAGGSYNEQFF
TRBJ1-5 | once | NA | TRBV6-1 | TGTGCCAGCAGAAGAATCACAGGTATCAATCAGCCCCAGCATTTT | CASRRITGINQPQHF
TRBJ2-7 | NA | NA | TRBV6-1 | TGTGCCAGCAGTGAAGCGCTTTCAACTAGCTACGAGCAGTACTTC | CASSEALSTSYEQYF
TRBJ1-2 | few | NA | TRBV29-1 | TGCAGCGTTGAACCGTGGGCCTATGGCTACACCTTC | CSVEPWAYGYTF
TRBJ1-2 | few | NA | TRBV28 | TGCGCCACGGCTAACTATGGCTACACCTTC | CATANYGYTF
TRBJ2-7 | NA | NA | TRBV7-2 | TGTGCCAGCAGCTCTCCAGGGGCAAGGCAGTACTTC | CASSSPGARQYF
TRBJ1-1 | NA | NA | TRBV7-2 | TGTGCCAGCAGCTTATGGTTTGGGGGAGGTACTGAAGCTTTCTTT | CASSLWFGGGTEAFF
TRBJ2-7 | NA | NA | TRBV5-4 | TGTGCCAGCAGCTCCAAAGGAGGGCCCTCTTACGAGCAGTACTTC | CASSSKGGPSYEQYF
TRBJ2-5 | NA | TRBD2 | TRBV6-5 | TGTGCCAGCAGTTCCCCCCGACTAGCCTCGATGGCGACCCAGTACTTC | CASSSPRLASMATQYF
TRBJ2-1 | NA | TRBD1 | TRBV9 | TGTGCCAGCAGCCCCCCGGGGGACAGGGGGCAATTTGATCAGTTCTTC | CASSPPGDRGQFDQFF
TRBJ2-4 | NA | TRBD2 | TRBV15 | TGTGCCACCAGCGGCGGGACTAGCGGGAGTGTTTGGCAGTACTTC | CATSGGTSGSVWQYF
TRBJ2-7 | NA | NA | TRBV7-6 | TGTGCCAGCAGCTTAGGAAGCCGCCGGGCGGGGAGCTCCTACGAGCAGTACTTC | CASSLGSRRAGSSYEQYF
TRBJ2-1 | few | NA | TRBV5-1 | TGCGCCAGCCGTGTGCCAACCTACAATGAGCAGTTCTTC | CASRVPTYNEQFF